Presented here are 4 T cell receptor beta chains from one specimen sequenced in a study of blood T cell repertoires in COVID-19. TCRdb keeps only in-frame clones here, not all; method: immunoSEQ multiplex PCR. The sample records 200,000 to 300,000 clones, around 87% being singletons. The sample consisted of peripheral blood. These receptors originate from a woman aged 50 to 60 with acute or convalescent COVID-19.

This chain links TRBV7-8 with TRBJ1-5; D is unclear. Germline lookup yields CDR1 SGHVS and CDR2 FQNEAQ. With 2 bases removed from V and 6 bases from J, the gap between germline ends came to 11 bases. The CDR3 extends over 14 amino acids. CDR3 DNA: TGTGCCAGCAGCTTAACGACACTTGGTCAGCCCCAGCATTTT. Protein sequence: CASSLTTLGQPQHF. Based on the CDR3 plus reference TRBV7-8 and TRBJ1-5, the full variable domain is GAGVSQSPRYKVAKRGQDVALRCDPISGHVSLFWYQQALGQGPEFLTYFQNEAQLDKSGLPSDRFFAERPEGSVSTLKIQRTQQEDSAVYLCASSLTTLGQPQHFGDGTRLSIL.

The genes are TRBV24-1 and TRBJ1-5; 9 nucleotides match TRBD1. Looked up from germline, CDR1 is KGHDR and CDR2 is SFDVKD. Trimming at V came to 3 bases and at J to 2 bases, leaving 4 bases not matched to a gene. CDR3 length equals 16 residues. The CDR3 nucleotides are TGTGCCACCAGTGATGCTAGGACAGGGGGCAATCAGCCCCAGCATTTT. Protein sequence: CATSDARTGGNQPQHF.

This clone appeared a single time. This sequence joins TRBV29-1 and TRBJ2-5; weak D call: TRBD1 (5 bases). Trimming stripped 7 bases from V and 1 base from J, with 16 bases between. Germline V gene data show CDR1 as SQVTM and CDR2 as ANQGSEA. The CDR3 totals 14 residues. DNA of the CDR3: TGCAGCGCAAGACCCTCTCAGGGCCAAGAGACCCAGTACTTC. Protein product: CSARPSQGQETQYF.

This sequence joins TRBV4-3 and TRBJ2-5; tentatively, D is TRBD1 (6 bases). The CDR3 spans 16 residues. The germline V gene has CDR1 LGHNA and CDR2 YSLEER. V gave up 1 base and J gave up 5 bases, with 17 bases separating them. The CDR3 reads CASSQGSRGFGETQYF. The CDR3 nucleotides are TGCGCCAGCAGCCAAGGTTCCAGGGGATTCGGGGAGACCCAGTACTTC.